This T cell receptor beta chain was recovered during a study of T cells after posttransplantation cyclophosphamide. Study-wide findings and caveats: TRB clonality was highly associated with recipient CMV seropositivity and reactivation.

This clone was seen many times. Its cognate antigen is unknown. The CDR3 is made up of 16 amino acids. V lost 5 bases, J lost 1 base, and 9 bases stayed unmatched. The assay was immunoSEQ multiplex PCR, and TCRdb's table has in-frame clones only and misses some. This sample has 10,000 to 15,000 clones, each found more than once. The chain recombines TRBV12-3 or TRBV12-4 with TRBJ2-7; TRBD2 matches 9 bases. The clonotype originates from a woman aged 35 to 49 in good health, CMV-negative, and a related stem cell transplant donor. Material for sequencing was PBMCs. CDR3 in amino acids: CASSPRTSGLSYEQYF. The CDR3 DNA sequence: TGTGCCAGCAGTCCGAGAACTAGCGGGCTTTCCTACGAGCAGTACTTC.